This T cell receptor beta chain was retrieved from a study of CD8+ T cells in alopecia areata (dated by TCRdb to the late 2010s). Looking at the study overall: Treated patients were enrolled in an open-label pilot trial of oral tofacitinib at 5 to 10 mg twice daily for moderate-to-severe alopecia areata. Patients stayed on tofacitinib for 6 to 18 months and then had 6 months of follow-up off drug so that delayed response and recurrence could be assessed. The SALT score, which quantifies the percentage of affected scalp surface area, was used to measure disease severity in treated patients. In both human patients and the C3H/HeJ mouse model, the study applied high-throughput TCRbeta sequencing to look at T cell clonal expansion in alopecia areata. Scalp tissue and sorted CD4+ and CD8+ peripheral blood T cells from patchy and totalis/universalis alopecia areata patients and from healthy controls were covered by human TCRbeta sequencing. Tofacitinib-treated patients had biopsies at baseline and at 4 and 24 weeks of treatment, with a later scalp biopsy in several patients. Scalp clonality was compared across normal scalp (n=4), patchy alopecia areata scalp (n=8), and alopecia totalis/universalis scalp (n=8). RNA was obtained with the PAXgene miRNA kit for fixed scalp, the miRNeasy kit for PBMCs, and the RNeasy kit for mouse skin. Amplification of TCRbeta CDR3 regions was done by immunoSEQ multiplex PCR using 35 Vbeta forward primers and 13 Jbeta reverse primers. Broad study findings and their caveats: Shared TCR sequences between patients were less evident than in mice, which may be partly attributable to HLA diversity in the patient population. Resident alphabeta T cells in normal human skin are also sequenced, complicating scalp TCR repertoire analysis, unlike mouse skin dominated by gammadelta T cells. During tofacitinib treatment, many expanded lesional clones remained in scalp and blood, and this persistence may partly explain relapse after treatment is stopped. Because the treated cohort was small and had just a single nonresponder, larger studies are needed to establish links between baseline CD8+ expansion and response. Scalp clonality and the number of expanded CD8+ clones among the top 100 scalp clones were significantly decreased by tofacitinib. Higher clonality and more expanded CD8+ clones were observed in lesional scalp than in normal scalp, particularly in alopecia totalis/universalis, a finding suggestive of antigenic drive.

V lost 6 bases and J lost 2 bases, and the count of bases not matched to a germline gene is 6. Measured from the cysteine to the phenylalanine, the CDR3 is 14 residues long. CDR3 DNA only is kept here, 42 bases in frame from base 1. The CDR1 and CDR2 encoded by the germline V gene are MNHEY and SVGAGI. Library preparation used the immunoSEQ multiplex PCR assay. RNA was extracted from all samples and reverse transcribed into cDNA, which served as template for TCR sequencing. First-strand cDNA was synthesized with SuperScript III using a 2:1 mix of oligo-dT and random hexamers. A synthetic immune receptor repertoire was used to measure amplification bias, and any remaining bias was corrected computationally. As for the authors' bioinformatics: After raw reads were preprocessed to remove errors, the CDR3 was defined following IMGT conventions as running from the conserved cysteine to phenylalanine. To get clonality, Shannon entropy was normalized by log2 of the number of productive unique TCRs and the result was subtracted from 1. Scalp TCRbeta sequences were cross-referenced with sorted blood CD4 and CD8 repertoires so that the CD4 or CD8 identity of scalp clones could be inferred. In its TCRdb copy, this immuneACCESS table keeps in-frame sequences only and misses some clones. Where compared with another copy, unresolved V genes explain less than half of these, and the others have no known cause. Clone size and the V and J calls come from that table; the DNA yielded D and trimming. The sample includes 250,000 to 300,000 clones, with roughly 60% observed a single time. Under 2% of the sample belongs to the ten largest clones.

The table lists this clone with a few counts. No cognate antigen has been identified for it. Base qualities are missing; no much larger clone stands one base away. The time point label, read with the paper, signifies: 20 to 30 weeks on oral tofacitinib. The treatment or condition label here, explained by the study, means: oral pan-JAK inhibitor, 5-10 mg twice daily. Peripheral blood and lesional scalp punch biopsies were obtained from patients with alopecia areata. PBMCs were isolated by density centrifugation and stained for CD3, CD4 and CD8, after which CD4+ and CD8+ T cells were sorted on a FACSAria.

The sequence links TRBV6-5 to TRBJ1-2, with 7 junctional bases fitting TRBD1. This specimen was CD4+ T cells sorted from blood, taken at week 24, from a patient treated with tofacitinib. The clonotype was recovered from a human donor with alopecia areata. CDR3 sequence: CASSRGGINYGYTF. The nucleotides read TGTGCCAGCAGCCGAGGGGGCATCAACTATGGCTACACCTTC.